These 21 T cell receptor beta chains share one sample of origin, sequenced in a study of shared clonotypes between healthy human individuals. Clones were sequenced by immunoSEQ multiplex PCR, and TCRdb holds only the in-frame ones, with some missing. The sample has 550,000 to 700,000 clones, roughly 73% seen once; the top ten hold 1.5% to 2%. Sequencing was carried out using memory CD4+ T cells sorted from blood. Subset meaning: CD45RA-negative fraction. The receptors originated from a woman aged 25 to 39 in good health.

This clone was seen only a few times. V gene TRBV5-4 combines with J gene TRBJ1-1; D remains ambiguous. V lost 0 bases, J lost 1 base, and 10 bases lay in between. The germline gives CDR1 SGHNT, CDR2 YYREEE (reference sequence). The length of the CDR3 is 15 residues. The CDR3 sequence is CASSLAGIANTEAFF. The CDR3, as DNA: TGTGCCAGCAGCTTGGCGGGAATTGCGAACACTGAAGCTTTCTTT.

The chain uses TRBV28 and TRBJ2-1, with 8 bases matching TRBD1. Germline CDR1 and CDR2: MDHEN and SYDVKM. V lost 6 bases to trimming and J lost 7 bases; unmatched junction nucleotides: 11. The CDR3 covers 15 residues. DNA of the CDR3: TGTGCCAGCAGAACTCCGGACAGGGCCCTAAATGAGCAGTTCTTC. It encodes CASRTPDRALNEQFF.

The V call is TRBV13, the J call TRBJ1-2, with 7 positions matching TRBD1. The CDR3 extends over 14 amino acids. CDR1 is PRHDT, CDR2 FYEKMQ, per germline (reference sequence). V shed 5 bases, J shed 4 bases, and the junction held 7 bases outside the gene matches. This chain's CDR3 is CASSTRGSSYGYTF. Here the CDR3 DNA reads TGTGCCAGCAGCACCAGGGGGAGCAGCTATGGCTACACCTTC.

The CDR3 region is CASSYSREEAGELFF. The CDR3 DNA reads TGTGCCAGCAGTTACTCGCGGGAGGAGGCCGGGGAGCTGTTTTTT. The rearrangement joins TRBV6-6 to TRBJ2-2; 8 bases map to TRBD2. Germline CDR1 MNHNY, CDR2 SVGAGI (reference sequence). There are 15 residues in the CDR3. J lost 6 bases, V lost 0 bases, and 3 bases had no gene match.

The chain has TRBV6-6 and TRBJ2-7; TRBD1 is a possible D gene (6 bases). With 2 bases removed from V and 2 bases from J, the gap between germline ends came to 10 bases. Germline CDR1 MNHNY, CDR2 SVGAGI (reference sequence). The CDR3 is 14 amino acids. CDR3 bases: TGTGCCAGCAGTTACGGACAGCAGGCCTACGAGCAGTACTTC. It translates to CASSYGQQAYEQYF.

CDR3 loop: CASRVLAGVGGEQYF. For the CDR3, the DNA is TGTGCCAGCAGGGTACTAGCGGGAGTAGGGGGCGAGCAGTACTTC. The chain combines TRBV2 with TRBJ2-7, with TRBD2 matching 11 bases. This CDR3 is built from 15 residues. Germline CDR1 and CDR2: SNHLY and FYNNEI. V trimming: 6 bases; J trimming: 6 bases; junction bases outside the gene matches: 10.

The rearrangement uses TRBV27 and TRBJ2-1, with 11 bases that match TRBD2. This CDR3 is built from 15 residues. Per germline, CDR1 MNHEY and CDR2 SMNVEV (reference sequence). The V segment lost 4 bases and the J segment 8 bases; nucleotides outside the gene matches: 7. For the CDR3, the DNA is TGTGCCAGCAGTTCCACTAGCGGGAGTATCCATGAGCAGTTCTTC. Encoded protein: CASSSTSGSIHEQFF.

The gene calls are TRBV2 and TRBJ2-7; D possibly corresponds to TRBD1 (7 bases). The CDR3 totals 14 residues. Germline V gene data show CDR1 as SNHLY and CDR2 as FYNNEI. V lost 6 bases, J lost 0 bases, and 12 bases lay in between. The CDR3 here is CASRGGTVSYEQYF. DNA of the CDR3: TGTGCCAGCAGAGGCGGGACAGTCTCCTACGAGCAGTACTTC.

This clone was observed once. Other DNA sequences in this specimen translate into the identical CDR3. The chain is built from TRBV5-1 and TRBJ1-5, with TRBD1 matching over 8 bases. CDR1 is SGHRS and CDR2 is YFSETQ in the germline V gene. J lost 7 bases, V lost 4 bases, and 7 bases had no gene match. The CDR3 extends over 14 amino acids. This chain's CDR3 is CASSPGTGAQPQHF. In DNA form, the CDR3 reads TGCGCCAGCAGCCCTGGGACAGGAGCCCAGCCCCAGCATTTT.

The V and J genes are TRBV6-1 and TRBJ1-2; D is perhaps TRBD1 (5 bases). The CDR3 spans 13 residues. Germline V gives CDR1 MNHNS, CDR2 SASEGT. Trimming stripped 10 bases from V and 7 bases from J, with 19 bases between. CDR3 bases: TGTGCCACTAGTCGGAGGGGCGGATCTGGCTACACCTTC. Translation: CATSRRGGSGYTF.

This clone was counted at least ten times. Other DNA sequences in the same sample also yield this CDR3. This rearrangement joins TRBV7-2 to TRBJ1-2; TRBD1 aligns across 9 bases. The CDR3 length is 15 residues. The germline CDR1 and CDR2 sequences are SGHTA and FQGNSA. V shed 3 bases, J shed 2 bases, and the junction held 4 bases outside the gene matches. The CDR3 here is CASSLPGQGNYGYTF. As DNA, the CDR3 is TGTGCCAGCAGCTTGCCGGGACAGGGAAACTATGGCTACACCTTC.

The CDR3 DNA reads as TGTGCCAGCAGAGACTCCCGGGACAAACTCAGCAATGAGCAGTTCTTC. It codes for CASRDSRDKLSNEQFF. The chain has TRBV7-6 and TRBJ2-1; maybe TRBD1 (6 bases). The V gene lost 6 bases and the J gene lost 6 bases, with 21 bases spanning the gap. The CDR3 length is 16 residues. CDR1 and CDR2 (germline): SGHVS, FNYEAQ.

The V gene is TRBV12-5, the J gene TRBJ2-7; 7 bases align to TRBD1. CDR3 length: 13 amino acids. Per the germline V gene, CDR1 is LGHNT and CDR2 is FRNRAP. Trimming cost V 1 base and J 5 bases; bases outside gene matches: 2. CDR3 nucleotide sequence: TGTGCTAGTGGTTTGGGACAGGGCGACGAGCAGTACTTC. As protein: CASGLGQGDEQYF.

Comments on this clone: Given the absence of the conserved phenylalanine or tryptophan at the CDR3 end, a read error is likely. The limits of the CDR3 on the DNA are not certain, so only TCRdb's listed CDR3 is given. The CDR3 here is CASTGPKL. V gene TRBV6-1 combines with J gene TRBJ1-3; the table calls TRBD1, which could not be checked here. Germline CDR1 and CDR2: MNHNS and SASEGT. Including both end residues, the CDR3 is 8 amino acids long.

The chain links TRBV6-1 to TRBJ2-7; D unresolved. V gave up 0 bases and J gave up 7 bases, with 16 bases separating them. The length of the CDR3 is 15 residues. Germline V lookup: CDR1 MNHNS, CDR2 SASEGT. The CDR3 loop is CASSEALISPIEQYF. For the CDR3, the DNA is TGTGCCAGCAGTGAAGCGCTCATAAGCCCTATTGAGCAGTACTTC.

This clone was recorded at least ten times. The sample has other DNA sequences that encode this CDR3 too. V is TRBV9 and J is TRBJ2-2; D gene unclear. The CDR3 runs 13 residues. The germline V and J ends were trimmed by 6 bases and 5 bases, with 11 bases remaining between them. Germline V gives CDR1 SGDLS, CDR2 YYNGEE. Here the CDR3 DNA reads TGTGCCAGCAAAGCGAGCGCGACCGGGGAGCTGTTTTTT. This codes for CASKASATGELFF.

With respect to this clone: Other DNA sequences in this sample translate to the same CDR3. The chain joins TRBV6-1 to TRBJ1-1; TRBD1 aligns across 10 bases. CDR3 length: 15 residues. V lost 5 bases to trimming and J lost 0 bases; unmatched junction nucleotides: 3. Germline V gene sequence: CDR1 MNHNS, CDR2 SASEGT. CDR3 sequence reads: CASSRDRGLNTEAFF. The DNA for the CDR3 is TGTGCCAGCAGTCGGGACAGGGGCTTGAACACTGAAGCTTTCTTT.

V usage is TRBV7-9 and J usage is TRBJ1-1; a weak D match, TRBD1 (6 bases). Trimming took 1 base from V and 7 from J, leaving 19 bases between them. Germline assignment: CDR1 SEHNR and CDR2 FQNEAQ (reference sequence). The CDR3 covers 16 residues. The CDR3 coding sequence is TGTGCCAGCAGCTTAGTTATGGGGGGCTACGGGAATGAAGCTTTCTTT. Its translation: CASSLVMGGYGNEAFF.

This rearrangement joins TRBV2 to TRBJ1-1, with D maybe TRBD1 (6 bases). The CDR3 loop spans 16 amino acids. CDR1 SNHLY and CDR2 FYNNEI come from the germline V gene. The V gene lost 6 bases and the J gene lost 1 base, with 18 bases spanning the gap. The CDR3 protein is CASRSEIQGRNTEAFF. The CDR3 nucleotides are TGTGCCAGCAGGTCCGAAATACAGGGACGGAACACTGAAGCTTTCTTT.

The chain has TRBV10-3 and TRBJ2-3, with 11 bases that match TRBD1. The germline CDR1 and CDR2 sequences are ENHRY and SYGVKD. The V gene end was trimmed by 2 bases and the J gene end by 5 bases; junction bases not matched to a gene: 3. The CDR3 runs to 15 residues. The CDR3 sequence is CAISEGQGARDTQYF. DNA of the CDR3: TGTGCCATCAGTGAGGGACAGGGGGCGCGAGATACGCAGTATTTT.

This sequence joins TRBV28 and TRBJ1-2; 7 bases line up with TRBD1. Germline trimming cut 7 bases from V and 1 base from J; bases unmatched to any gene: 9. The CDR3 spans 15 residues. CDR1 and CDR2 (germline): MDHEN, SYDVKM. This chain's CDR3 is CASTISGGNNYGYTF. In nucleotides, the CDR3 is TGTGCCAGCACTATTTCAGGGGGTAATAACTATGGCTACACCTTC.